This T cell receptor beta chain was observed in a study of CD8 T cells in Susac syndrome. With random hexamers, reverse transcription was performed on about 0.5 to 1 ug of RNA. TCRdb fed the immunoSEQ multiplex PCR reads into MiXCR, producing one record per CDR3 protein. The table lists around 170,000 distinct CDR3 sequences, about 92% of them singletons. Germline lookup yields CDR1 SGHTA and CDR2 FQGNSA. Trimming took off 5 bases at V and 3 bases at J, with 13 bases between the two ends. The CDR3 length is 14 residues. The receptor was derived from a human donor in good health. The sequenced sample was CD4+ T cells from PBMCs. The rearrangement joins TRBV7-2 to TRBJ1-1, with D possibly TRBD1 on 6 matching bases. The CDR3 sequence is CASSLGGWDTEAFF. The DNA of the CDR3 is TGTGCCAGCAGCCTAGGGGGGTGGGACACTGAAGCTTTCTTT.